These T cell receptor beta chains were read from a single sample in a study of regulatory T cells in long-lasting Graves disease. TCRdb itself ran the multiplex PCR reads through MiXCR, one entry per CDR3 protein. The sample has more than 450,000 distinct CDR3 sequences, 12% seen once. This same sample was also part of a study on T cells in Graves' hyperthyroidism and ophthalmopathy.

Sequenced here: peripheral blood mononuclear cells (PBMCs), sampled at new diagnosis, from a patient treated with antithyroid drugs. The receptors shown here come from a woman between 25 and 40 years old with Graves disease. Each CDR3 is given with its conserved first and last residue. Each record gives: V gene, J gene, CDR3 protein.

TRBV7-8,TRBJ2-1,CASSDLAGLASDEQFF
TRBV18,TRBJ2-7,CASSPRTVSYEQYF
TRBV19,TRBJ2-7,CASSYQGTASVQYF
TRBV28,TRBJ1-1,CASSPNRGLGTEAFF
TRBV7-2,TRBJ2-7,CASSLGPPAYEQYF
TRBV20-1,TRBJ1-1,CSARDESGQLLRAFF
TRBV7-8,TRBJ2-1,CASSPGTGLSNNEQFF
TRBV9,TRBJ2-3,CASSVSSGSTDTQYF
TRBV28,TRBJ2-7,CASSLASPDEQYF
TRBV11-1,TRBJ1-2,CASSYDRGFVDGYTF
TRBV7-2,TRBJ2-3,CASMRAGGRIKADTQYF
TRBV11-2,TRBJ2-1,CASSLGALYEQFF
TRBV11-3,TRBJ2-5,CASSQGHAQTQYF
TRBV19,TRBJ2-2,CASSIEKTGAVTGELFF
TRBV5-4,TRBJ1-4,CASSPDRGRQLFF